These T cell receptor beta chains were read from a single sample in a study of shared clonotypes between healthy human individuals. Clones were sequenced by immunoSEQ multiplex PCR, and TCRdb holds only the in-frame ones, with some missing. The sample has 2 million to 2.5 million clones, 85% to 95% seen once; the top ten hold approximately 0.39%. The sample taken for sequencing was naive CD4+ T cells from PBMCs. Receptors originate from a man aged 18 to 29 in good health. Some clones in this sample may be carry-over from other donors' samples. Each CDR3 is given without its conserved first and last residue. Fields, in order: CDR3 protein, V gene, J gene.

ASSAGQSKIGELF	TRBV5-1	TRBJ2-2
ASSPVSGGPITEAF	TRBV4-1	TRBJ1-1
ASSLGFWGDEQY	TRBV5-1	-
ASSIGGTMGTEQY	TRBV19	TRBJ2-7
ASSQAGGSYEQF	TRBV4-2	TRBJ2-1
ASTQGTGAPYGYT	TRBV6-5	TRBJ1-2
ATSREIGPHNEQF	TRBV15	TRBJ2-1
ASSRNAGETQY	TRBV27	TRBJ2-5
ASSYLINRDVGNNEQF	TRBV7-9	TRBJ2-1
ASSLVPLTGPKTYNEQF	TRBV7-9	TRBJ2-1
ASRISGGELF	TRBV6-4	TRBJ2-2
ASSPRQGTEAF	TRBV18	TRBJ1-1
ASSPSGTITDTQY	TRBV18	TRBJ2-3
ASSPVGRAQETQY	TRBV5-4	TRBJ2-5
ASSPFDRGGQGTQY	TRBV28	TRBJ2-3
ASSLVAGPAFEQY	TRBV5-1	TRBJ2-7
ASSSAFPYEQY	TRBV6-1	TRBJ2-7
ATSRDVIEKLF	TRBV15	TRBJ1-4
ASSFGRWGQGSTEAF	TRBV28	TRBJ1-1
ASSLQVATGELF	TRBV14	TRBJ2-2
ASSLGGKVTEQF	TRBV11-3	TRBJ2-1
ASSIDHIGTSGRSSTGELF	TRBV19	TRBJ2-2
ASSITRGRGNEQF	TRBV19	TRBJ2-1
ASSLVQGVTGELF	TRBV5-1	TRBJ2-2
ATSRDPGEIYNEQF	TRBV15	TRBJ2-1
ASSSLSYYEQY	TRBV11-2	TRBJ2-7
ASSFRTRANTGELF	TRBV9	TRBJ2-2
ASSPRGAPGETQY	TRBV7-7	TRBJ2-5
ASSPSRRQGAGEQY	TRBV18	TRBJ2-7
ASSPPLANRLFYEQY	TRBV5-1	TRBJ2-7
SAEMGEQF	TRBV20-1	TRBJ2-1
ASSSPRGAPTEAF	TRBV25-1	TRBJ1-1
ATSNLQGAWARQPQH	TRBV15	TRBJ1-5
ASTQGVNEQY	TRBV2	TRBJ2-7
ASSSPWDTFTDTQY	TRBV6-5	TRBJ2-3
ASSSLLGYNEQF	TRBV5-1	TRBJ2-1
ASSLGGGEAF	TRBV19	TRBJ1-1
ASSEISREGYEQF	TRBV6-1	TRBJ2-1
ASSLSASGALGEQY	TRBV28	TRBJ2-7
ASSPGLADSYEQY	TRBV5-1	TRBJ2-7
AWRLIGTGKTQY	TRBV30	TRBJ2-5
ASTGTNFNQPQH	TRBV10-2	TRBJ1-5
ASSIRDGPYEQY	TRBV19	TRBJ2-7
ASSGGQGAGETQY	TRBV2	TRBJ2-5
ASSQGGLAGAVGEQY	TRBV14	TRBJ2-7
ASSGSTGLRGGSYEQY	TRBV7-9	TRBJ2-7
ASSLAPSFTEAF	TRBV5-5	TRBJ1-1
ASSSPDGRAFSVSQY	TRBV7-8	TRBJ2-3
ASSSTGGGQGFSYEQY	TRBV25-1	TRBJ2-7
ASSYSAGVENIQY	TRBV6-5	TRBJ2-4
ASSVGASGMGLSWEQF	TRBV9	TRBJ2-1
ASSFHGARTEAF	TRBV27	TRBJ1-1
ASSLSQGSTEAF	TRBV7-7	TRBJ1-1
ASSYETGGYEQY	TRBV2	TRBJ2-7
ASSFGRDGRVNTEAF	TRBV5-4	TRBJ1-1
AIRIAGEGIEQY	TRBV10-3	TRBJ2-7
ASSFPRQDNQPQH	TRBV28	TRBJ1-5